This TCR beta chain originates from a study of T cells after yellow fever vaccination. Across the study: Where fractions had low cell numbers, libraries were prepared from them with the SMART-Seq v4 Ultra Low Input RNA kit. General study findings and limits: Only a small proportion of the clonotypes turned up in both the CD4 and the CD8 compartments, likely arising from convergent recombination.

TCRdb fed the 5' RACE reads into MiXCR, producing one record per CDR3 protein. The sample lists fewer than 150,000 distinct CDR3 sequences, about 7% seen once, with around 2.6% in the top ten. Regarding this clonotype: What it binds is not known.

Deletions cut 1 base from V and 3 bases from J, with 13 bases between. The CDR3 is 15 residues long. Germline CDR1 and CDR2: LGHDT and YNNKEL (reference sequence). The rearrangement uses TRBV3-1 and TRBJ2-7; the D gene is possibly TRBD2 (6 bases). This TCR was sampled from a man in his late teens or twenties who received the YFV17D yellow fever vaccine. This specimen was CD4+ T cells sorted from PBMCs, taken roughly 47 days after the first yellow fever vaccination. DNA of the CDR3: TGTGCCAGCAGCCAAGGGACTACCAAGATCTACGAGCAGTACGTC. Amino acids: CASSQGTTKIYEQYV.